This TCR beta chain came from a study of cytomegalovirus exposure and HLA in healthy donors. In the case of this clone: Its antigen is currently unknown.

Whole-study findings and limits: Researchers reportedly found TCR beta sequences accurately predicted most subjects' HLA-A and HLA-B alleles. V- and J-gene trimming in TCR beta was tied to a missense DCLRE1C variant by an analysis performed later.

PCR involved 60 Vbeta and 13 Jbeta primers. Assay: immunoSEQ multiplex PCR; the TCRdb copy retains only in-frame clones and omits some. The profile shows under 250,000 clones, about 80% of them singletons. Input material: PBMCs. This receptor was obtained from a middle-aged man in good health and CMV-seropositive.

This chain's CDR3 is CSGGDGSNYGYTF. Written as DNA, the CDR3 is TGCAGCGGGGGGGACGGATCTAACTATGGCTACACCTTC. V gene TRBV29-1 combines with J gene TRBJ1-2, with D possibly being TRBD1 (5 bases). V was clipped by 7 bases and J by 0 bases, with 12 bases between them. Looked up from germline, CDR1 is SQVTM and CDR2 is ANQGSEA. The CDR3 covers 13 residues.